The 23 T cell receptor beta chains listed next were all sequenced from one sample in a study of tumor-infiltrating lymphocytes in primary liver carcinoma. Researchers generated TCR beta cDNA from approximately 500 ng of total RNA, relying on a constant-region primer. It was through three nested multiplex PCR rounds of slightly modified ARM-PCR that TCR beta libraries arose. Primers for the first two PCR rounds were TRBV1-TRBV30 forward primers and a C-beta reverse primer (approximately 10 cycles per round). TCRdb reprocessed the multiplex PCR reads with MiXCR, giving one entry per CDR3 protein. The sample lists tens of thousands of distinct CDR3 sequences, 75% occurring once. Without any cell sorting, roughly 18-31 mg of bulk tissue yielded co-extracted RNA and DNA. The source material was tumor-adjacent normal liver tissue. These receptors originate from a man between 40 and 49 years old with primary liver carcinoma and hepatitis B virus infection.

This clonotype has only a few counts. Because the CDR3 is missing its conserved closing phenylalanine or tryptophan, this is likely a read error. The rearrangement links TRBV11-2 to TRBJ2-5, with D tentatively TRBD1 or TRBD2 (5 bases each). Germline values: CDR1 SGHAT, CDR2 FQNNGV. This CDR3 spans 18 amino acids. V lost 6 bases and J 5 bases, leaving 28 bases between the germline ends. The CDR3 DNA follows: TGTGCCAGCAGTCCTAGCTCAATCCAGGGTACTGTGCGGGAGACCCAGTACTCC. It specifies CASSPSSIQGTVRETQYS.

The CDR3 DNA reads as TGTGCCAGCAGCACAGGAAAGACTAGTGGGGCTTCACGGTTCGGCAATGAGCAGTTCTTC. It codes for CASSTGKTSGASRFGNEQFF. V is TRBV11-1 and J is TRBJ2-1, with D maybe TRBD2 (6 bases). The V and J ends lost 5 bases and 6 bases respectively, with 32 bases between them. Germline CDR1 and CDR2: SGHAT and FQDESV (reference sequence). The CDR3 runs 20 residues.

The sample holds a few counts of this clonotype. At one boundary the junction diverges from the germline segment, which might be a read error. The rearrangement links TRBV11-1 to TRBJ2-7, with D tentatively TRBD2 (5 bases). This CDR3 spans 13 amino acids. Germline V gene data show CDR1 as SGHAT and CDR2 as FQDESV (reference sequence). The CDR3 DNA reads TGTGACAGCAGAGGGAAGCGACCCTACGAGCAGTACTTC. Protein product: CDSRGKRPYEQYF.

A note on this clonotype: The junction departs from the called germline gene at one end, perhaps through a read error. The rearrangement joins TRBV10-2 to TRBJ1-1, with D hard to call. Germline V gene lookup returns CDR1 WSHSY and CDR2 SAAADI. This CDR3 is built from 13 residues. CDR3 region: CVSSEVEDIEAFF. The CDR3 nucleotides are TGTGTCAGCAGTGAAGTAGAAGACATTGAAGCTTTCTTT.

By share, this clonotype ranks as medium-sized. The rearrangement uses TRBV29-1 and TRBJ1-1; no firm D call. This CDR3 is built from 15 residues. CDR1 is SQVTM, CDR2 ANQGSEA, per germline. Trimming removed 4 bases from V and 0 bases from J, with 15 bases in between. Here the CDR3 reads CSVGGGWGMNTEAFF. The DNA for the CDR3 is TGCAGCGTTGGTGGAGGATGGGGTATGAACACTGAAGCTTTCTTT.

As concerns this clonotype: The CDR3 does not close with the conserved phenylalanine or tryptophan, likely indicating a read error. The gene calls are TRBV6-6 and TRBJ1-5; D is unclear. Germline CDR1 reads MNHNY; CDR2 reads SVGAGI (reference sequence). This CDR3 comprises 14 residues. The CDR3 spells CVSSYSEGWQPQHI. As DNA, the CDR3 is TGTGTCAGCAGTTACTCGGAGGGCTGGCAGCCCCAGCATATT.

This clonotype has only one observation. An end of the junction differs from the germline gene, which may be a read error. The V call is TRBV11-2, the J call TRBJ1-1; the D gene is possibly TRBD1 (6 bases). CDR3 size: 13 residues. Germline V lookup: CDR1 SGHAT, CDR2 FQNNGV. Here the CDR3 reads CSSSLPTGYNAFF. Here the CDR3 DNA reads TGCTCCAGCAGCTTACCTACAGGGTATAATGCTTTCTTT.

The J gene is TRBJ2-3, the V gene TRBV20-1; 12 bases map to TRBD2. Germline CDR1 is DFQATT and CDR2 is SNEGSKA (reference sequence). The length of the CDR3 is 17 residues. The junction had 6 bases not matched to a gene; V was cut back by 1 base and J by 1 base. CDR3 loop: CSARASGRAGGTDTQYF. The CDR3 DNA reads TGCAGTGCTAGAGCTAGCGGGAGGGCCGGAGGCACAGATACGCAGTATTTT.

As for this clonotype: One end of the junction varies from germline; a read error may be responsible. The rearrangement uses TRBV29-1 and TRBJ2-7; 7 bases are a match to TRBD2. This CDR3 is 13 amino acids long. CDR1 SQVTM and CDR2 ANQGSEA come from the germline V gene. Here the CDR3 reads CNVENTLWGGEYF. In DNA form, the CDR3 reads TGCAACGTTGAAAACACCCTCTGGGGAGGGGAGTACTTC.

With respect to this clonotype: A read error may account for a junction end that differs from germline. The chain is built from TRBV28 and TRBJ1-5, with D perhaps matching TRBD1 (6 bases). Per germline, CDR1 MDHEN and CDR2 SYDVKM. The CDR3 totals 14 residues. The CDR3 nucleotides read TGTGCCAACAGTTTGATAGGGGGAACGCAGCCCCATCATTTT. It is translated as CANSLIGGTQPHHF.

Notes on this clonotype: One junction end does not reproduce the germline sequence, and a read error may be involved. This chain joins TRBV29-1 and TRBJ2-3; D unresolved. Germline V CDR1 and CDR2: SQVTM, ANQGSEA. The CDR3 length is 12 residues. The CDR3 region is CSVEDNSDTQYF. The CDR3 nucleotides read TGCAGCGTTGAAGACAATTCAGATACACAGTATTTT.

The chain has TRBV5-1 and TRBJ2-7, with D perhaps TRBD2 (5 bases). This CDR3 has 14 amino acids. V lost 1 base and J lost 10, with 18 bases in between. The germline V gene encodes CDR1 SGHRS and CDR2 YFSETQ. The CDR3 nucleotides are TGCGCCAGCAGCTTGCCTAGCTCAACCTACGGTCAGTACTTC. Protein: CASSLPSSTYGQYF.

Concerning this clonotype itself: Germline is not matched at one junction end, which may reflect a read error. The chain combines TRBV13 with TRBJ2-7, with D perhaps matching TRBD1 or TRBD2 (6 bases each). The CDR3 sequence is 15 residues long. Germline loops: CDR1 PRHDT, CDR2 FYEKMQ (reference sequence). CDR3 residues: CASGLGGEGGGEQYF. The CDR3 DNA sequence: TGCGCCAGCGGCTTAGGGGGTGAGGGGGGCGGCGAGCAGTACTTC.

This chain uses TRBV4-3 with TRBJ2-5; D may be TRBD1 (6 bases). The CDR3 runs 14 residues. Germline CDR1 is LGHNA and CDR2 is YSLEER. Trimming removed 2 bases from V and 5 bases from J, with 12 bases in between. The CDR3 loop is CASSQNLGAETQYF. The CDR3 DNA sequence: TGCGCCAGCAGCCAAAACTTGGGGGCGGAGACCCAGTACTTC.

This chain links TRBV30 with TRBJ2-7; D unresolved. The CDR3 sequence is 12 residues long. Per germline, CDR1 GTSNPN and CDR2 SVGIG (reference sequence). The CDR3 sequence: CGCSVVLDEQYF. In nucleotides, the CDR3 is TGTGGCTGTAGTGTAGTCCTGGACGAGCAGTACTTC.

This rearrangement joins TRBV14 to TRBJ2-1, with D maybe TRBD2 (5 bases). Trimming removed 4 bases from V and 16 bases from J, with 23 bases in between. The CDR3 consists of 14 residues. The germline gives CDR1 SGHDN, CDR2 FVKESK. The CDR3, as DNA: TGTGCCAGCAGCCCGAGGGTTTTTGGCAATGATCAATTCTTC. Protein product: CASSPRVFGNDQFF.

Concerning this clonotype itself: A much larger clone differs by one base, so this may be a read error. The chain joins TRBV7-9 to TRBJ2-1; 9 bases map to TRBD2. The length of the CDR3 is 15 residues. Germline V gene lookup returns CDR1 SEHNR and CDR2 FQNEAQ (reference sequence). This CDR3 reads CAISLAAGGGGEQFF. The CDR3, as DNA: TGTGCCATCAGCTTAGCAGCGGGAGGAGGGGGTGAGCAGTTCTTC.

This clonotype was found many times. A much more abundant neighbour one base away suggests this may be a read error. The chain uses TRBV12-3 or TRBV12-4 and TRBJ1-3; perhaps TRBD1 as D (5 bases). CDR3 size: 14 residues. The CDR3 loop is CAGSFRGAGNTIYF. CDR3 DNA: TGTGCCGGCAGTTTTCGGGGGGCTGGAAACACCATATATTTT.

J is TRBJ2-7 and V is TRBV6-1; perhaps D is TRBD1 or TRBD2 (7 bases each). The V end was cut by 10 bases, the J end by 2 bases, with 24 bases between. The CDR3 runs to 16 residues. CDR1 is MNHNS and CDR2 is SASEGT in the germline V gene. The CDR3 DNA is TGTGCCAACTGTGAGGATCCAGGGGGGGGCCCCTACGAGCAGTACTTC. This translates into CANCEDPGGGPYEQYF.

By sample share, this clonotype is medium-sized. V gene TRBV6-2 or TRBV6-3 combines with J gene TRBJ1-2; 7 nucleotides align to TRBD1. Germline V gene sequence: CDR1 MNHEY, CDR2 SVGEGT. This CDR3 comprises 13 residues. The trim removed 5 bases at V and 6 bases at J, leaving 6 bases unmatched. The CDR3 nucleotides read TGTGCCAGCAGTCTCGACAGGGAAGATGGCTACACCTTC. Residues: CASSLDREDGYTF.

The CDR3 DNA sequence: TGTGCCAGCAGTGCTTCAACTAGCGGGACTTACGAGCAGTACTTC. Amino acids: CASSASTSGTYEQYF. J is TRBJ2-7 and V is TRBV6-1, with 10 nucleotides matching TRBD2. This CDR3 has 15 amino acids. Germline V CDR1 and CDR2: MNHNS, SASEGT. V lost 4 bases and J lost 4; bases outside the gene matches: 7.

J is TRBJ2-4 and V is TRBV29-1; tentatively, D is TRBD1 or TRBD2 (5 bases each). The CDR3 sequence is 15 residues long. CDR1 is SQVTM, CDR2 ANQGSEA, per germline. For the CDR3, the DNA is TGCGGCGCCACAGGACGGGGCCTAGCCAAAAACATTCAGTACTTC. Translating it yields CGATGRGLAKNIQYF. The entire variable domain, with the rest obtained from reference TRBV29-1 and TRBJ2-4, is as follows: SAVISQKPSRDICQRGTSLTIQCQVDSQVTMMFWYRQQPGQSLTLIATANQGSEATYESGFVIDKFPISRPNLTFSTLTVSNMSPEDSSIYLCGATGRGLAKNIQYFGAGTRLSVL.

The chain combines TRBV11-2 with TRBJ2-5; 7 bases line up with TRBD2. The V gene's germline CDR1 is SGHAT and CDR2 FQNNGV. The CDR3 contains 14 residues. Trimming removed 11 bases from V and 14 bases from J; junction bases left unmatched: 23. The CDR3 DNA is TGTGCCTGTAGCTTAGAGTCTAGCAGGACTAGAGACTACTTC. Protein: CACSLESSRTRDYF. Together with reference TRBV11-2 and TRBJ2-5, the CDR3 gives the full variable domain: EAGVAQSPRYKIIEKRQSVAFWCNPISGHATLYWYQQILGQGPKLLIQFQNNGVVDDSQLPKDRFSAERLKGVDSTLKIQPAKLEDSAVYLCACSLESSRTRDYFGPGTRLLVL.